The 19 T cell receptor beta chains below were found in one sample sequenced in a study of human T cells and chemical hapten exposure (dated by TCRdb to the early 2020s). Receptor amplification or capture employed RACE. Data came from a NextSeq 500. TCRdb itself trimmed the public reads at Q25 with fastp, ran MiXCR and retained productive beta chains. Merged by CDR3 protein, the rows form single entries marked with the most common genes and DNA. This sample is represented by about 74,000 distinct CDR3 sequences; 14% of them were singletons. 4% to 6% of the sample is taken by the ten largest. This specimen's time point label, interpreted: pre-sensitization, week 0. Read against the paper, the sample's treatment or condition label means: therapeutic diphenylcyclopropenone sensitization with weekly scalp DPC. This specimen consisted of whole blood, obtained in connection with sensitization to the hapten diphenylcyclopropenone (DPC). Every receptor here comes from a woman in her 50s with alopecia areata. Some clones in this sample may be carry-over from other donors' samples.

The chain has TRBV11-2 and TRBJ2-3, with a weak D call TRBD2 (6 bases). The V end lost 0 bases, the J end lost 3 bases, and 7 bases lay between the germline ends. The CDR3 is 14 residues long. Germline V CDR1 and CDR2: SGHAT, FQNNGV. CDR3 nucleotides: TGTGCCAGCAGCTTAGAGCTAGCGACAGATACGCAGTATTTT. Its protein product is CASSLELATDTQYF.

The chain recombines TRBV29-1 with TRBJ2-7; 8 bases fit TRBD1. Trimming removed 7 bases from V and 6 bases from J; junction bases left unmatched: 11. The CDR3 spans 13 residues. CDR1 is SQVTM and CDR2 is ANQGSEA in the germline V gene. The CDR3 bases are TGCAGCGCTTCCGACAGGGGCCTAACCGAGCAGTACTTC. This codes for CSASDRGLTEQYF.

This clonotype was observed many times. The gene calls are TRBV19 and TRBJ1-5; 9 bases fit TRBD1. CDR3 length: 15 residues. J lost 6 bases, V lost 5 bases, and 8 bases had no gene match. CDR1 and CDR2 (germline): LNHDA, SQIVND (reference sequence). The CDR3 sequence is CASSLYLQGAQPQHF. CDR3 sequence (DNA): TGTGCCAGTAGTCTCTACCTACAGGGGGCTCAGCCCCAGCATTTT.

This clonotype was counted ten times or more. The chain carries TRBV30 and TRBJ1-3, with unresolved D. V was clipped by 4 bases and J by 5 bases, with 12 bases between them. Germline V gene lookup returns CDR1 GTSNPN and CDR2 SVGIG (reference sequence). The CDR3 totals 13 residues. CDR3 in DNA: TGTGCCTGGACCAGCCACCCCCGAAACACCATATATTTT. Protein product: CAWTSHPRNTIYF.

This clonotype was counted only a few times. CDR3 sequence: CSVESPITYEQYF. The CDR3 region has the DNA TGCAGCGTTGAGAGTCCGATTACCTACGAGCAGTACTTC. The V call is TRBV29-1, the J call TRBJ2-7; D gene uncertain. CDR1 is SQVTM, CDR2 ANQGSEA, per germline. Trimming pared 3 bases from V and 2 bases from J, leaving 11 bases between. There are 13 residues in the CDR3.

The sample holds many counts of this clonotype. The rearrangement joins TRBV29-1 to TRBJ2-1; tentatively, D is TRBD2 (5 bases). Trimming took off 0 bases at V and 2 bases at J, with 11 bases between the two ends. Germline V gene lookup returns CDR1 SQVTM and CDR2 ANQGSEA. This CDR3 has 15 amino acids. The CDR3 sequence is CSVEELRVAYNEQFF. As DNA, the CDR3 is TGCAGCGTTGAAGAACTGCGGGTCGCCTACAATGAGCAGTTCTTC.

This clonotype has only a few counts. This chain joins TRBV5-1 and TRBJ1-1; D is ambiguous. With 4 bases removed from V and 7 bases from J, the gap between germline ends came to 11 bases. The length of the CDR3 is 12 residues. Germline-derived CDR1 and CDR2 are SGHRS and YFSETQ. The CDR3 here is CASSKTLDEAFF. CDR3 DNA sequence: TGCGCCAGCAGCAAGACACTAGATGAAGCTTTCTTT.

Only a few counts were recorded for this clonotype. The chain carries TRBV7-2 and TRBJ2-1, with D tentatively TRBD1 or TRBD2 (6 bases each). This CDR3 spans 14 amino acids. Trimming removed 5 bases from V and 12 bases from J, with 20 bases in between. Germline CDR1 reads SGHTA; CDR2 reads FQGNSA. The DNA of the CDR3 is TGTGCCAGCAGCCAAGGCTGGACAGTCGGGAGGCAGTTCTTC. It yields the protein CASSQGWTVGRQFF.

V gene TRBV6-5 combines with J gene TRBJ2-7; possible D gene TRBD2, 6 bases. V was cut by 5 bases and J by 4 bases, with 24 bases left in between. The length of the CDR3 is 17 residues. Germline loops: CDR1 MNHEY, CDR2 SVGAGI. CDR3 DNA: TGTGCCAGCAGTCACTTCTTCGGGAGAAGGGGCTTTTACGAGCAGTACTTC. This encodes CASSHFFGRRGFYEQYF.

This clonotype has just a few counts. The chain joins TRBV29-1 to TRBJ2-5; D is undetermined. The CDR3 runs 11 residues. Deletions cut 3 bases from V and 5 bases from J, with 7 bases between. Germline CDR1 SQVTM, CDR2 ANQGSEA. CDR3 DNA: TGCAGCGTTGAGTCCTCGGAGACCCAGTACTTC. It translates to CSVESSETQYF.

The V call is TRBV14, the J call TRBJ1-1; no firm D call. Germline assignment: CDR1 SGHDN and CDR2 FVKESK. V lost 0 bases, J lost 1 base, and 15 bases lay in between. This CDR3 spans 17 amino acids. CDR3 sequence (DNA): TGTGCCAGCAGCCAAGATATACTTAAGGCTGGGAACACTGAAGCTTTCTTT. Amino acids: CASSQDILKAGNTEAFF.

The CDR3: CAWSVLGRPNTQYF. CDR3 sequence (DNA): TGTGCCTGGAGTGTACTGGGACGTCCAAATACGCAGTATTTT. The chain recombines TRBV30 with TRBJ2-3; either TRBD1 or TRBD2 may supply D (5 bases each). The CDR3 contains 14 residues. Germline CDR1 GTSNPN, CDR2 SVGIG (reference sequence). Trimming took 0 bases from V and 7 from J, leaving 14 bases between them.

The sample holds a few counts of this clonotype. This rearrangement joins TRBV20-1 to TRBJ1-6; D gene ambiguous. The CDR3 is made up of 16 amino acids. Germline lookup yields CDR1 DFQATT and CDR2 SNEGSKA (reference sequence). Trimming stripped 0 bases from V and 9 bases from J, with 18 bases between. The DNA of the CDR3 is TGCAGTGCTAGAGATCCCGGTAGATCCCCGGGTTCACCCCTCCACTTT. It translates to CSARDPGRSPGSPLHF.

This clonotype has a count of ten or more. The chain uses TRBV20-1 and TRBJ2-3, with D perhaps TRBD2 (6 bases). CDR1 and CDR2 from the germline V gene are DFQATT and SNEGSKA (reference sequence). Trimming left V 5 bases short and J 2 bases short, with 14 bases between. The CDR3 runs 14 residues. The CDR3 loop reads CSARGGLFTDTQYF. The CDR3, as DNA: TGCAGTGCTCGTGGAGGGCTGTTCACAGATACGCAGTATTTT.

This clonotype was detected a few times. The V gene is TRBV14, the J gene TRBJ2-1; D possibly corresponds to TRBD2 (5 bases). CDR1 and CDR2 from the germline V gene are SGHDN and FVKESK. This CDR3 region has 13 residues. The V gene lost 1 base and the J gene lost 10 bases, with 11 bases spanning the gap. CDR3 in amino acids: CASSQGASGEQFF. The CDR3 nucleotides read TGTGCCAGCAGCCAAGGTGCGAGCGGCGAGCAGTTCTTC.

The chain carries TRBV27 and TRBJ1-4, with TRBD1 identical over 9 bases. The CDR3 runs to 16 residues. After removal of 3 bases from V and 3 bases from J, the junction contained 5 bases not matched to a gene. Germline loops: CDR1 MNHEY, CDR2 SMNVEV (reference sequence). The CDR3 region has the DNA TGTGCCAGCAGTTTCCTCACAGGGGGCCCTAATGAAAAACTGTTTTTT. Protein product: CASSFLTGGPNEKLFF.

The table lists this clonotype with a few counts. This rearrangement joins TRBV5-1 to TRBJ1-6; the D gene is possibly TRBD1 (5 bases). This CDR3 spans 14 amino acids. The V end was cut by 2 bases, the J end by 7 bases, with 10 bases between. Germline-derived CDR1 and CDR2 are SGHRS and YFSETQ. As DNA, the CDR3 is TGCGCCAGCAGCTTACTCGACAGCAATTCACCCCTCCACTTT. This gives the protein CASSLLDSNSPLHF.

This clonotype was seen only a few times. The rearrangement uses TRBV30 and TRBJ1-4; D ambiguous. V lost 2 bases to trimming and J lost 8 bases, with 12 bases between them. Germline V lookup: CDR1 GTSNPN, CDR2 SVGIG (reference sequence). This CDR3 spans 13 amino acids. CDR3 DNA: TGTGCCTGGAGTCTCGGGGTAAAAGAAAAACTGTTTTTT. This translates into CAWSLGVKEKLFF.

This clonotype occurred many times. The J gene is TRBJ2-7, the V gene TRBV29-1, with D unresolved. The germline CDR1 and CDR2 sequences are SQVTM and ANQGSEA. V was pared by 4 bases and J by 3 bases, with 4 bases between. CDR3 length: 10 residues. CDR3 nucleotide sequence: TGCAGCGTTGGGGACTACGAGCAGTACTTC. Residues: CSVGDYEQYF.